These 19 T cell receptor beta chains came from one sample sequenced in a study of blood T cells in healthy people across ages. A second PCR of about 7 to 11 cycles used a sample-barcoded 5' primer and a J-beta primer mix. TCRdb reprocessed the 5' RACE reads via MiXCR and lists one record per CDR3 protein. This table has about 1.7 million distinct CDR3 sequences, 28% appearing once. Input material: blood. The receptors come from a woman between 25 and 40 years old in good health.

The sample holds a few counts of this clonotype. The chain carries TRBV7-9 and TRBJ2-3, with D maybe TRBD2 (7 bases). CDR3 length equals 18 residues. Germline V lookup: CDR1 SEHNR, CDR2 FQNEAQ (reference sequence). Trimming pared 4 bases from V and 2 bases from J, leaving 22 bases between. CDR3 sequence (DNA): TGTGCCAGCAGCTCGGGCGCTAGCGGAGGGGGTTTCACAGATACGCAGTATTTT. This codes for CASSSGASGGGFTDTQYF.

This clonotype was observed many times. The chain uses TRBV29-1 and TRBJ2-7; D remains ambiguous. V lost 5 bases to trimming and J lost 6 bases, with 20 bases between them. This CDR3 is built from 14 residues. From germline, CDR1 is SQVTM and CDR2 ANQGSEA. The CDR3 bases are TGCAGCGTTACCCCGTTGTCTAAAACTGCCGAGCAGTACTTC. Its translation: CSVTPLSKTAEQYF.

A note on this clonotype: Relative to the germline gene, one junction end is altered; a read error may explain this. The chain links TRBV18 to TRBJ2-5; 8 bases are shared with TRBD2. This CDR3 has 16 residues. Germline CDR1 reads KGHSH; CDR2 reads LQKENI. CDR3 DNA sequence: TGTGCCAGCTCACCCTCTGGAGCGGGAGTGGTAGAGGCCCAGTACTTC. Amino acids: CASSPSGAGVVEAQYF.

This clonotype was observed a few times. The chain has TRBV5-1 and TRBJ2-3, with 8 bases identical to TRBD2. The CDR3 runs 16 residues. V lost 3 bases, J lost 2 bases, and 8 bases stayed unmatched. Germline V CDR1 and CDR2: SGHRS, YFSETQ. The CDR3 loop is CASSSRGGLATDTQYF. In DNA, the CDR3 is TGCGCCAGCAGCTCCCGGGGGGGGTTGGCCACAGATACGCAGTATTTT.

J is TRBJ1-5 and V is TRBV27; 10 bases are a match to TRBD1. Germline V gene data show CDR1 as MNHEY and CDR2 as SMNVEV (reference sequence). The CDR3 covers 15 residues. The V segment lost 5 bases and the J segment 6 bases; nucleotides outside the gene matches: 7. The CDR3 protein is CASSLNRQGAQPQHF. CDR3 nucleotides: TGTGCCAGCAGTCTGAACCGACAGGGGGCTCAGCCCCAGCATTTT.

The V call is TRBV19, the J call TRBJ2-1; D is uncertain. There are 13 residues in the CDR3. Trimming stripped 4 bases from V and 4 bases from J, with 8 bases between. Germline assignment: CDR1 LNHDA and CDR2 SQIVND (reference sequence). The CDR3, as DNA: TGTGCCAGTAGTACGAACGGGTACAATGAGCAGTTCTTC. This codes for CASSTNGYNEQFF.

This clonotype was recorded a few times. The chain employs TRBV7-3 and TRBJ2-1; tentative D call: TRBD2 (6 bases). V was pared by 5 bases and J by 0 bases, with 11 bases between. The germline V gene has CDR1 SGHTA and CDR2 FQGTGA. This CDR3 spans 15 amino acids. This chain's CDR3 is CASSERGSSYNEQFF. CDR3 bases: TGTGCCAGCAGCGAACGGGGGAGCTCCTACAATGAGCAGTTCTTC.

J is TRBJ2-1 and V is TRBV25-1; D remains ambiguous. The CDR3 contains 14 residues. Germline CDR1 reads MGHDK; CDR2 reads SYGVNS. The ends were cut back, 1 base at V and 13 bases at J, with 17 bases in the middle. CDR3: CASSESVASETQFF. The CDR3 DNA reads TGTGCCAGCAGTGAATCTGTCGCTTCAGAGACCCAGTTCTTC.

The chain combines TRBV6-2 or TRBV6-3 with TRBJ2-1; no reliable D call. The ends were cut back, 6 bases at V and 10 bases at J, with 10 bases in the middle. The germline V gene encodes CDR1 MNHEY and CDR2 SVGEGT. There are 11 residues in the CDR3. The CDR3 is CASSAYREQFF. CDR3 nucleotides: TGTGCCAGCAGCGCCTATCGGGAGCAGTTCTTC.

This clonotype was counted a single time. This could be a read error, since a much larger clone is one nucleotide away. The chain has TRBV20-1 and TRBJ2-3; TRBD1 matches at 7 bases. There are 14 residues in the CDR3. Germline values: CDR1 DFQATT, CDR2 SNEGSKA (reference sequence). J was trimmed by 10 bases and V by 5 bases; bases with no gene match: 15. The CDR3 region is CSARNDRDASSQYF. The CDR3 region has the DNA TGCAGTGCTCGGAACGACAGGGACGCCTCTTCGCAGTATTTT.

V is TRBV4-2 and J is TRBJ2-2; 15 nucleotides align to TRBD2. Trimming removed 4 bases from V and 1 base from J; junction bases left unmatched: 7. Germline V lookup: CDR1 LGHNA, CDR2 YNFKEQ. CDR3 length equals 19 residues. The CDR3 DNA reads TGTGCCAGCAGCCTAGGACTAGCGGGAGGGCCGGTGAACACCGGGGAGCTGTTTTTT. Protein: CASSLGLAGGPVNTGELFF.

This clonotype has just a few counts. The chain employs TRBV2 and TRBJ2-5, with a possible D match to TRBD1 (6 bases). CDR1 and CDR2 (germline): SNHLY, FYNNEI. The CDR3 has 12 residues. V shed 11 bases and J shed 5 bases, with 15 bases lying between them. CDR3 loop: CASKGDAETQYF. The CDR3 DNA is TGTGCCTCCAAGGGGGACGCGGAGACCCAGTACTTC. Full variable domain (remainder filled in from reference TRBV2 and TRBJ2-5): EPEVTQTPSHQVTQMGQEVILRCVPISNHLYFYWYRQILGQKVEFLVSFYNNEISEKSEIFDDQFSVERPDGSNFTLKIRSTKLEDSAMYFCASKGDAETQYFGPGTRLLVL.

The chain couples TRBV20-1 to TRBJ2-1; D is perhaps TRBD2 (5 bases). The CDR3 sequence is 11 residues long. Germline assignment: CDR1 DFQATT and CDR2 SNEGSKA (reference sequence). V lost 3 bases to trimming and J lost 10 bases, with 10 bases between them. This chain's CDR3 is CSAREPGEQFF. CDR3 coding DNA: TGCAGTGCTAGGGAGCCGGGGGAGCAGTTCTTC.

This clonotype is a singleton in its sample. A junction end diverges from the germline sequence, so it may reflect a read error. This sequence joins TRBV28 and TRBJ2-1, with 9 bases that match TRBD2. This CDR3 is built from 15 residues. Per germline, CDR1 MDHEN and CDR2 SYDVKM. The CDR3 DNA sequence: TGTGTCAGCAGTTCAGCGGGGGGCGGTACCTACGAGCAGTTCTTC. Encoded protein: CVSSSAGGGTYEQFF.

The rearrangement uses TRBV11-3 and TRBJ2-3; D unclear. CDR1 and CDR2 (germline): SGHNT, YENEEA. The V and J ends lost 1 base and 1 base respectively, with 21 bases between them. This CDR3 is 19 amino acids long. The CDR3 DNA sequence: TGTGCCAGCAGCTTAGGGGCAGGACCAAGATCCTATGGCACAGATACGCAGTATTTT. Protein sequence: CASSLGAGPRSYGTDTQYF.

This clonotype was seen only a few times. The V gene is TRBV9, the J gene TRBJ2-3; 7 nucleotides line up with TRBD2. In germline, CDR1 is SGDLS, CDR2 YYNGEE. Germline trimming cut 4 bases from V and 2 bases from J; bases unmatched to any gene: 16. This CDR3 has 18 residues. In nucleotides, the CDR3 is TGTGCCAGCAGCCCCTCGGGGTTCGAGCGGGGTGCCACAGATACGCAGTATTTT. This encodes CASSPSGFERGATDTQYF.

Concerning this clonotype: This could be a read error, since a much larger clone is one nucleotide away. The chain couples TRBV29-1 to TRBJ2-7; no clear D. The CDR3 has 11 residues. The germline gives CDR1 SQVTM, CDR2 ANQGSEA. The germline V and J ends were trimmed by 6 bases and 8 bases, with 14 bases remaining between them. Here the CDR3 reads CSVSSLAKQYF. CDR3 DNA: TGCAGCGTCTCCAGCTTGGCGAAGCAGTACTTC.

As regards this clonotype: Relative to the germline gene, one junction end is altered; a read error may explain this. The chain links TRBV12-3 or TRBV12-4 to TRBJ2-1, with TRBD1 as a possible D gene (5 bases). The CDR3 is made up of 14 amino acids. The CDR3 sequence: CTSSPRRQGNEQFF. CDR3 nucleotide sequence: TGTACCAGCAGCCCTCGGCGGCAGGGCAATGAGCAGTTCTTC.

Points on this clonotype: A much more abundant neighbour one base away suggests this may be a read error. This sequence joins TRBV6-2 or TRBV6-3 and TRBJ1-5; D ambiguous. The CDR3 length is 12 residues. The germline CDR1 and CDR2 sequences are MNHEY and SVGEGT. The V gene lost 1 base and the J gene lost 5 bases, with 3 bases spanning the gap. This CDR3 is CASSYLYQPQHF. The CDR3 DNA reads as TGTGCCAGCAGTTACTTATATCAGCCCCAGCATTTT.